This paragraph covers one T cell receptor beta chain sequence. The sample is drawn from a study of shared clonotypes between healthy human individuals. Overall study: The plates for each donor numbered three CD4 naive, three CD4 memory, two CD8 naive and one CD8 memory.

V was shortened by 4 bases and J by 3 bases, with 7 bases between the two germline ends. The germline V gene encodes CDR1 MNHNS and CDR2 SASEGT. The CDR3 spans 13 residues. Authors' processing steps: Junction-only sequences produced by ImmunoSEQ had no quality scores, so filtering differed. TCRdb's copy holds only in-frame clones and misses some; the assay was immunoSEQ multiplex PCR. Clone size and V and J calls were adopted from that table, with D and trimming inferred from the DNA. The sample shows 1,400,000 or so clones, about 98.5% of them seen only once. The rearrangement joins TRBV6-1 to TRBJ1-5, with a weak D call TRBD1 (5 bases). This TCR derives from a man aged 25-45 years in good health. The material sequenced was naive CD4+ T cells sorted from blood. As for subset: CD45RA+ positively selected. The CDR3 loop is CASSVGLNQPQHF. CDR3 nucleotides: TGTGCCAGCAGTGTGGGACTCAATCAGCCCCAGCATTTT.